One and the same sample provided the 15 T cell receptor beta chains below, sequenced in a study of shared clonotypes between healthy human individuals. Only in-frame clones appear in the TCRdb table, and some are missing; sequencing was by immunoSEQ multiplex PCR. Here the sample spans about 1.5 million clones, roughly 98% being singletons. The sample comprised naive CD4+ T cells sorted from blood. Subset indicated: CD45RA+ positively selected. The receptors were gathered from a man younger than 45 in good health.

The V call is TRBV5-4, the J call TRBJ1-2; D not certain. V dropped 2 bases and J dropped 8 bases, with 10 bases sitting between them. This CDR3 region has 12 residues. Germline V gene sequence: CDR1 SGHNT, CDR2 YYREEE (reference sequence). The CDR3 is CASSFPREGYTF. In DNA form, the CDR3 reads TGTGCCAGCAGCTTTCCAAGGGAGGGCTACACCTTC.

The V call is TRBV4-3, the J call TRBJ2-7; D unclear. The germline gives CDR1 LGHNA, CDR2 YSLEER. The CDR3 spans 14 residues. V lost 1 base and J lost 3, with 10 bases in between. CDR3 sequence: CASSQGLGYYEQYF. The CDR3 region has the DNA TGCGCCAGCAGCCAAGGGTTGGGATACTACGAGCAGTACTTC.

About this clone itself: This specimen includes other DNA sequences encoding the same CDR3. This chain connects TRBV18 to TRBJ1-1, with 11 bases that match TRBD1. CDR1 and CDR2 (germline): KGHSH, LQKENI. V gave up 5 bases and J gave up 7 bases; unmatched junction bases: 6. CDR3 size: 14 residues. This CDR3 reads CASSTGTGGLEAFF. The CDR3 bases are TGTGCCAGCTCAACCGGGACAGGGGGTCTTGAAGCTTTCTTT. Based on the CDR3 plus reference TRBV18 and TRBJ1-1, the full variable domain is NAGVMQNPRHLVRRRGQEARLRCSPMKGHSHVYWYRQLPEEGLKFMVYLQKENIIDESGMPKERFSAEFPKEGPSILRIQQVVRGDSAAYFCASSTGTGGLEAFFGQGTRLTVV.

This chain's CDR3 is CASSERGVEQFF. The CDR3 region has the DNA TGCGCCAGCAGCGAAAGAGGGGTTGAGCAGTTCTTC. The rearrangement joins TRBV4-1 to TRBJ2-1, with D perhaps being TRBD1 or TRBD2 (5 bases each). Germline V CDR1 and CDR2: MGHRA, YSYEKL. The germline V and J ends were trimmed by 5 bases and 9 bases, with 11 bases remaining between them. The CDR3 contains 12 residues.

The chain carries TRBV6-5 and TRBJ1-2, with TRBD1 matching 8 bases. Germline CDR1 and CDR2: MNHEY and SVGAGI. The V and J ends lost 4 bases and 8 bases, in that order; junction bases with no gene match: 6. This CDR3 is built from 13 residues. Here the CDR3 DNA reads TGTGCCAGCAGTTTGTTGACAGGGGTCGGCTACACCTTC. Its protein is CASSLLTGVGYTF.

J is TRBJ1-1 and V is TRBV15; a weak D match, TRBD1 (6 bases). CDR1 and CDR2 from the germline V gene are LNHNV and YYDKDF (reference sequence). The CDR3 consists of 12 residues. V was trimmed by 9 bases and J by 3 bases, leaving 11 bases between them. CDR3 nucleotide sequence: TGTGCCACTACGACAGGTTACACTGAAGCTTTCTTT. It codes for CATTTGYTEAFF. Full variable domain (remainder filled in from reference TRBV15 and TRBJ1-1): DAMVIQNPRYQVTQFGKPVTLSCSQTLNHNVMYWYQQKSSQAPKLLFHYYDKDFNNEADTPDNFQSRRPNTSFCFLDIRSPGLGDTAMYLCATTTGYTEAFFGQGTRLTVV.

V usage is TRBV7-8 and J usage is TRBJ2-7, with D possibly TRBD1 on 5 matching bases. Deletions cut 1 base from V and 4 bases from J, with 11 bases between. The CDR3 has 14 residues. Germline assignment: CDR1 SGHVS and CDR2 FQNEAQ. Here the CDR3 reads CASSLGGRVYEQYF. The CDR3 DNA reads as TGTGCCAGCAGCTTAGGTGGCAGGGTTTACGAGCAGTACTTC.

This clone has only one observation. The chain has TRBV2 and TRBJ2-7; 12 bases align to TRBD2. CDR1 SNHLY and CDR2 FYNNEI come from the germline V gene. This CDR3 is 15 amino acids long. Unmatched junction bases numbered 4, after V lost 5 bases and J lost 2 bases. Here the CDR3 DNA reads TGTGCCAGCAGTCCCTCTAGCGGGAGGGCCTACGAGCAGTACTTC. Translated: CASSPSSGRAYEQYF.

This clone appeared a single time. The chain joins TRBV4-1 to TRBJ2-1, with TRBD1 matching 7 bases. The CDR3 totals 19 residues. J gave up 6 bases and V 1 base, and 18 bases lay outside the gene matches. The V gene's germline CDR1 is MGHRA and CDR2 YSYEKL. In nucleotides, the CDR3 is TGCGCCAGCAGCCAAGGAGACAGGGAAGAGGCACAATGGCCCAATGAGCAGTTCTTC. This translates into CASSQGDREEAQWPNEQFF.

The J gene is TRBJ1-5, the V gene TRBV6-5, with 7 bases lining up with TRBD1. The CDR3 extends over 14 amino acids. Trimming cost V 7 bases and J 7 bases; bases outside gene matches: 10. Germline CDR1 MNHEY, CDR2 SVGAGI. The CDR3 is CASNRQGLGQPQHF. CDR3 in DNA: TGTGCCAGCAACCGACAGGGATTAGGACAGCCCCAGCATTTT.

J is TRBJ2-3 and V is TRBV5-1; 13 bases align to TRBD2. V dropped 2 bases and J dropped 6; count of bases not matched to a gene: 6. The CDR3 has 16 residues. Germline V lookup: CDR1 SGHRS, CDR2 YFSETQ. The CDR3 nucleotides are TGCGCCAGCAGCTTCGGACTAGCGGGAGTCCTGGATACGCAGTATTTT. Amino acid sequence: CASSFGLAGVLDTQYF.

The genes are TRBV29-1 and TRBJ2-6; tentative D call: TRBD1 (5 bases). CDR1 is SQVTM and CDR2 is ANQGSEA in the germline V gene. The CDR3 loop spans 13 amino acids. V was clipped by 6 bases and J by 3 bases, with 9 bases between them. This CDR3 reads CSVAGLGANVLTF. For the CDR3, the DNA is TGCAGCGTGGCAGGGCTTGGGGCCAACGTCCTGACTTTC.

CDR3 amino acids: CASSLGNRVASFF. CDR3 in DNA: TGTGCCAGCAGCTTAGGAAATCGCGTGGCTTCGTTCTTC. This chain connects TRBV7-2 to TRBJ2-1; D unresolved. Trimming cost V 1 base and J 15 bases, with 16 bases left between them. This CDR3 spans 13 amino acids. The V gene's germline CDR1 is SGHTA and CDR2 FQGNSA.

V gene TRBV29-1 combines with J gene TRBJ2-7; weak D call: TRBD1 (5 bases). This CDR3 comprises 13 residues. Germline lookup yields CDR1 SQVTM and CDR2 ANQGSEA. V lost 2 bases to trimming and J lost 6 bases, with 14 bases between them. DNA of the CDR3: TGCAGCGTTGAATCGGCAGGGTGGAGCGAGCAGTACTTC. Protein sequence: CSVESAGWSEQYF.

This clone has just one count. V and J are TRBV18 and TRBJ1-1; D may be TRBD1 (5 bases). Per the germline V gene, CDR1 is KGHSH and CDR2 is LQKENI. V lost 6 bases, J lost 1 base, and 12 bases lay in between. The CDR3 extends over 14 amino acids. The CDR3 is CASSRAGRNTEAFF. The DNA for the CDR3 is TGTGCCAGCTCCCGCGCGGGGCGGAACACTGAAGCTTTCTTT.